This entry lists 11 T cell receptor beta chains sequenced from one sample in a study of cytomegalovirus exposure and HLA in healthy donors. Researchers ran the PCR with 60 Vbeta and 13 Jbeta primers. Clones were sequenced by immunoSEQ multiplex PCR, and TCRdb holds only the in-frame ones, with some missing. The sample includes over 200,000 clones, 85% to 90% of them seen just once. Material for sequencing was PBMCs. These receptors came from a human donor in good health.

The genes are TRBV28 and TRBJ2-3, with 11 bases identical to TRBD2. Germline V lookup: CDR1 MDHEN, CDR2 SYDVKM. V lost 2 bases to trimming and J lost 7 bases; unmatched junction nucleotides: 11. This CDR3 contains 17 residues. The chain's CDR3 is CASSLGGLAGGKHTQYF. Written as DNA, the CDR3 is TGTGCCAGCAGTTTAGGGGGGCTAGCGGGAGGTAAACATACGCAGTATTTT.

This clone appeared a single time. The genes are TRBV9 and TRBJ2-5; no firm D call. Between the trimmed V and J ends, which lost 1 base and 5 bases, there was a span of 12 bases. There are 14 residues in the CDR3. Germline V gene data show CDR1 as SGDLS and CDR2 as YYNGEE. The chain's CDR3 is CASSVNFRSETQYF. The CDR3 DNA reads as TGTGCCAGCAGCGTAAATTTCAGGTCGGAGACCCAGTACTTC.

The chain employs TRBV5-1 and TRBJ2-7, with TRBD1 matching 10 bases. The CDR3 is 15 amino acids. The V segment lost 0 bases and the J segment 3 bases; nucleotides outside the gene matches: 3. The germline V gene has CDR1 SGHRS and CDR2 YFSETQ. This CDR3 is CASSLEGTGDYEQYF. The CDR3, as DNA: TGCGCCAGCAGCTTGGAGGGGACAGGGGACTACGAGCAGTACTTC.

The V call is TRBV5-1, the J call TRBJ2-7; TRBD2 matches 13 bases. Germline CDR1 SGHRS, CDR2 YFSETQ. This CDR3 has 14 residues. V lost 4 bases to trimming and J lost 2 bases; unmatched junction nucleotides: 0. CDR3 amino acids: CASSGTSGTYEQYF. DNA for the CDR3: TGCGCCAGCAGCGGGACTAGCGGGACCTACGAGCAGTACTTC.

The chain is built from TRBV18 and TRBJ2-3, with 12 bases lining up with TRBD2. Trimming took 0 bases from V and 7 from J; bases not matched to a gene: 5. The CDR3 sequence is 16 residues long. Germline V gene sequence: CDR1 KGHSH, CDR2 LQKENI. Here the CDR3 reads CASSPPGLAGLYTQYF. DNA for the CDR3: TGTGCCAGCTCACCACCGGGACTAGCGGGTTTATATACGCAGTATTTT.

V is TRBV14 and J is TRBJ2-1; 15 nucleotides align to TRBD2. Germline V gives CDR1 SGHDN, CDR2 FVKESK. There are 15 residues in the CDR3. The V segment lost 8 bases and the J segment 7 bases; nucleotides outside the gene matches: 6. CDR3 sequence (DNA): TGTGCCAGCGTACGGACTAGCGGGAGGGTAAATGAGCAGTTCTTC. Translation gives CASVRTSGRVNEQFF.

The chain recombines TRBV5-1 with TRBJ2-7; no definite D call. Germline V gene data show CDR1 as SGHRS and CDR2 as YFSETQ. The CDR3 totals 15 residues. V lost 0 bases and J lost 0, with 10 bases in between. CDR3 residues: CASSLGPPYSYEQYF. CDR3 nucleotides: TGCGCCAGCAGCTTGGGGCCTCCTTACTCCTACGAGCAGTACTTC.

This clone was recorded a few times. CDR3 sequence reads: CASSKDSTYEQYF. The CDR3 region has the DNA TGTGCCAGCAGCAAAGACAGCACCTACGAGCAGTACTTC. The chain uses TRBV7-3 and TRBJ2-7, with a possible D match to TRBD1 (5 bases). V lost 5 bases to trimming and J lost 2 bases, with 10 bases between them. Germline V gives CDR1 SGHTA, CDR2 FQGTGA. CDR3 length equals 13 residues.

The chain has TRBV28 and TRBJ1-5; TRBD1 matches at 7 bases. Germline V gene sequence: CDR1 MDHEN, CDR2 SYDVKM. V shed 3 bases, J shed 3 bases, and the junction held 2 bases outside the gene matches. There are 14 residues in the CDR3. For the CDR3, the DNA is TGTGCCAGCAGTTTCACAGGGGACAATCAGCCCCAGCATTTT. It specifies CASSFTGDNQPQHF.

This clone was detected only once. The chain joins TRBV5-6 to TRBJ2-5; 9 bases map to TRBD1. Germline CDR1 SGHDT, CDR2 YYEEEE. Germline trimming cut 4 bases from V and 5 bases from J; bases unmatched to any gene: 9. CDR3 size: 15 residues. In DNA, the CDR3 is TGTGCCAGCAGCCTCCGGGACAGGGTTTGGGAGACCCAGTACTTC. It specifies CASSLRDRVWETQYF.

The gene calls are TRBV28 and TRBJ2-2; D ambiguous. Germline lookup yields CDR1 MDHEN and CDR2 SYDVKM. The CDR3 length is 15 residues. V lost 5 bases and J lost 5, with 15 bases in between. CDR3 sequence reads: CASSVALAPTGELFF. CDR3 DNA: TGTGCCAGCAGTGTAGCCCTGGCTCCGACCGGGGAGCTGTTTTTT.